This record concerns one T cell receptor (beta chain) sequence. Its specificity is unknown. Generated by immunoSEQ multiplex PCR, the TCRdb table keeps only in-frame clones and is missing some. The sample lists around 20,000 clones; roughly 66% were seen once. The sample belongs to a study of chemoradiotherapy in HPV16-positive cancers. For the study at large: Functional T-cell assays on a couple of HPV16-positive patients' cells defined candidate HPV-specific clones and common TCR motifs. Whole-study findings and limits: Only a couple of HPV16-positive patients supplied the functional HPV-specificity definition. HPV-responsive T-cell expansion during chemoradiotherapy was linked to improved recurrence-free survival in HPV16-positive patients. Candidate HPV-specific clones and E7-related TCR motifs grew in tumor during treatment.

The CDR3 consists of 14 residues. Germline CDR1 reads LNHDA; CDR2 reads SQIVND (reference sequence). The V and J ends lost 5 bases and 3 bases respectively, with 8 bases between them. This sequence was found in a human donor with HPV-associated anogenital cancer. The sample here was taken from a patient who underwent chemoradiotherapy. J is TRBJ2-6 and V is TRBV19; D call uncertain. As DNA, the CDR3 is TGTGCCAGTAGTCCGAGAGTTGGGGCCAACGTCCTGACTTTC. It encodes CASSPRVGANVLTF.